This T cell receptor beta chain was obtained from a study of T cell changes during pregnancy in multiple sclerosis. The CDR3 length is 15 residues. Germline loops: CDR1 MDHEN, CDR2 SYDVKM. The V and J ends lost 2 bases and 2 bases, in that order; junction bases with no gene match: 2. Data came from immunoSEQ multiplex PCR; TCRdb stores just in-frame clones and leaves some out. The sample shows roughly 40,000 clones, approximately 91% of them seen only once. The TCR comes from a female donor in good health, enrolled as a control in a pregnancy study. The sequenced sample was CD4+ T cells from peripheral blood mononuclear cells, obtained after pregnancy. The chain links TRBV28 to TRBJ2-3, with 9 bases identical to TRBD2. The CDR3 DNA is TGTGCCAGCAGTTTAACTAGCGGGTTCACAGATACGCAGTATTTT. Protein sequence: CASSLTSGFTDTQYF.